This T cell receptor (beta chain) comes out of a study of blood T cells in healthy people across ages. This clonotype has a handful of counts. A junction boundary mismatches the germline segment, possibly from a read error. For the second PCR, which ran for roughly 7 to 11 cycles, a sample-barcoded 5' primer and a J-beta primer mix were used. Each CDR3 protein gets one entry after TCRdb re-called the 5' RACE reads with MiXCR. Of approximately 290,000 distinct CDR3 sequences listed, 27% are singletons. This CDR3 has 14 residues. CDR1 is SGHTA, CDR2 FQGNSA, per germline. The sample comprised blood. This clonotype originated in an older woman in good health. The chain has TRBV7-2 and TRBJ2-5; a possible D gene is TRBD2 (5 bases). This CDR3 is CASGLEGGQETQYF. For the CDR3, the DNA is TGTGCCAGCGGCTTAGAGGGCGGACAAGAGACCCAGTACTTC.